This T cell receptor beta chain comes out of a study of T cell responses to AZD1222 COVID-19 vaccine. Study context: Pooling was applied to second doses at about 4 or about 12 weeks.

Study-wide points: When two AZD1222 doses had been given, Spike-specific TCR breadth and depth rose.

Details on this clone: No antigen is known for it.

The germline V gene has CDR1 LNHDA and CDR2 SQIVND (reference sequence). The CDR3 is made up of 15 amino acids. Trimming shortened V by 0 bases and J by 5 bases, and 10 bases separated the two germline ends. Some clones are missing from TCRdb's copy, which holds only in-frame ones; the method was immunoSEQ multiplex PCR. The sample has roughly 150,000 clones; approximately 90% are singletons. Sequenced material: peripheral blood, taken on day 0 of AZD1222 vaccination. The source is an adult in good health. V and J are TRBV19 and TRBJ2-2; D is unclear. CDR3 protein: CASSIDPYSTGELFF. The CDR3 region has the DNA TGTGCCAGTAGTATAGATCCGTACAGTACCGGGGAGCTGTTTTTT. The full variable domain, in which reference TRBV19 and TRBJ2-2 provide the parts outside the CDR3, is DGGITQSPKYLFRKEGQNVTLSCEQNLNHDAMYWYRQDPGQGLRLIYYSQIVNDFQKGDIAEGYSVSREKKESFPLTVTSAQKNPTAFYLCASSIDPYSTGELFFGEGSRLTVL.